This T cell receptor (beta chain) came from a study of molecular identifiers for immune sequencing clone quantification. Making the bulk TCR libraries relied on previously described methods and listed TCR primers. From the PCR reads, TCRdb called clonotypes with MiXCR, one entry per CDR3 protein. The sample contains under 650,000 distinct CDR3 sequences, just under 20% of which appear only once. Trimming removed 4 bases from V and 5 bases from J; junction bases left unmatched: 8. Germline CDR1 reads SGHNT; CDR2 reads YYREEE (reference sequence). The CDR3 is made up of 15 amino acids. Between 20,000 and 1,000,000 sorted cells, with 10%, 30% or 50% RNA, yielded naive CD8 libraries. Sorting defined naive CD8 T cells as CD8+CD4-CCR7+CD45RA+.

V usage is TRBV5-4 and J usage is TRBJ2-1, with TRBD2 identical over 8 bases. Sequencing input: naive CD8+ T cells from blood, with Jurkat cell RNA spiked in. Subset specified: FACS-sorted CD8+CD4-CCR7+CD45RA+ naive T cells. The sequence was obtained from a human donor in good health. Some libraries in this study had Jurkat cell RNA spiked in. CDR3 nucleotide sequence: TGTGCCAGCAGCCGAGCGGGAGTTGGGGACAATGAGCAGTTCTTC. Encoded protein: CASSRAGVGDNEQFF.